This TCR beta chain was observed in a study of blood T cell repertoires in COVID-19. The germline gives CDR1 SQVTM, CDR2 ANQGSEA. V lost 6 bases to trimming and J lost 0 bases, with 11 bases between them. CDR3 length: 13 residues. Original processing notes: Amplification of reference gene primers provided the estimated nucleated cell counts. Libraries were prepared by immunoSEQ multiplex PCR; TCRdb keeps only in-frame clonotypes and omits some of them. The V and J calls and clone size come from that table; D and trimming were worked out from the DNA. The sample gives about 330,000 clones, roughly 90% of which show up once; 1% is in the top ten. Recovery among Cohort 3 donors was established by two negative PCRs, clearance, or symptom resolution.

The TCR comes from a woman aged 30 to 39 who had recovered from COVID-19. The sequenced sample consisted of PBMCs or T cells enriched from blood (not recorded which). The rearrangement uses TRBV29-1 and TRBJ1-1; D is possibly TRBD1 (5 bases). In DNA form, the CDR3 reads TGCAGCGTGGGGGGGGTTATGAACACTGAAGCTTTCTTT. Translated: CSVGGVMNTEAFF.